A single T cell receptor beta chain is shown here with its context. Its target is not known. Sampling of each patient yielded between 1 and 8 specimens, collected pretreatment and on-treatment. This entry is derived from a study of PD-L1 blockade in urothelial cancer. As for the study in general: Blood analysis took place 3 weeks (second dose) and 6 weeks after treatment start. Blood-derived samples held a median roughly 140,000 T cells. The study, taken as a whole, reports: Tumor-associated clones in the blood of durable-benefit patients grew more at 3 weeks.

Sequencing used immunoSEQ multiplex PCR; TCRdb keeps in-frame clones, though not all of them. The top ten clones hold around 14% of a sample with just under 45,000 clones, approximately 90% of them seen once. Germline V gene data show CDR1 as SGHVS and CDR2 as FNYEAQ. This CDR3 has 15 residues. V was shortened by 2 bases and J by 10 bases, with 15 bases between the two germline ends. This chain joins TRBV7-6 and TRBJ1-6; no reliable D call. The source material was PBMCs, sampled around atezolizumab (anti-PD-L1) treatment. The receptor was derived from a woman aged 60-75 years with urothelial cancer. The CDR3 reads CASSLSGLPASPLHF. Here the CDR3 DNA reads TGTGCCAGCAGCTTATCAGGCCTCCCCGCATCACCCCTCCACTTT.